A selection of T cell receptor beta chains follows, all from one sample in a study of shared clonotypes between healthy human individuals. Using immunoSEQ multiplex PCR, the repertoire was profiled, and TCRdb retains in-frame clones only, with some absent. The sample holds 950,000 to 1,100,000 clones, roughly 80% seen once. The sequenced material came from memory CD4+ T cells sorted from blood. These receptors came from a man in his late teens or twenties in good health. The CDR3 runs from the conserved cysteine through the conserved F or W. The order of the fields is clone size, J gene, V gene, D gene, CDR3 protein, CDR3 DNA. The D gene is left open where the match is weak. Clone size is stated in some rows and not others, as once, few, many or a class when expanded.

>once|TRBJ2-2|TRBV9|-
CASSALTSPTGELFF
TGTGCCAGCAGCGCCCTTACTAGCCCCACCGGGGAGCTGTTTTTT
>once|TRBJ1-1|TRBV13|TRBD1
CASSLGLPGGNTEAFF
TGTGCCAGCAGCTTAGGACTCCCAGGGGGGAACACTGAAGCTTTCTTT
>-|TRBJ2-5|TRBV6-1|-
CASSEAFGGQETQYF
TGTGCCAGCAGTGAAGCATTCGGGGGACAAGAGACCCAGTACTTC
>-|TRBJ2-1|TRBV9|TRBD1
CASSVEGTGYNEQFF
TGTGCCAGCAGCGTAGAAGGGACAGGTTACAATGAGCAGTTCTTC
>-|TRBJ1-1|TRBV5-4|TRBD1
CASSSGDRGNTEAFF
TGTGCCAGCAGCTCGGGGGACAGGGGGAACACTGAAGCTTTCTTT
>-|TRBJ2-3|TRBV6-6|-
CASSHRGEVSDTQYF
TGTGCCAGCAGTCATAGGGGAGAAGTCTCAGATACGCAGTATTTT
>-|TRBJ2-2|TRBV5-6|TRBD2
CASSSPSGRTGELFF
TGTGCCAGCAGCTCACCTAGCGGGAGAACCGGGGAGCTGTTTTTT
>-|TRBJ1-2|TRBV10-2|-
CASSESHRANYGYTF
TGCGCCAGCAGTGAGTCGCACAGAGCTAACTATGGCTACACCTTC
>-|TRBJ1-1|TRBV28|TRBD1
CASSSSGTGDTEAFF
TGTGCCAGCAGTTCTTCCGGGACAGGGGATACTGAAGCTTTCTTT
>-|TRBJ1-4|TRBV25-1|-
CASSTSGLGEKLFF
TGTGCCAGCAGTACCAGCGGGCTCGGTGAAAAACTGTTTTTT
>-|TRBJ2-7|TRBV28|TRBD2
CASSLIGTSPYEQYF
TGTGCCAGCAGTCTCATCGGGACTAGCCCCTACGAGCAGTACTTC
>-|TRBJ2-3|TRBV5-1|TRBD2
CASTRGEGPSTDTQYF
TGCGCCAGCACTAGAGGGGAGGGCCCTAGCACAGATACGCAGTATTTT
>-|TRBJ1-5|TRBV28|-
CASSLLDGNQPQHF
TGTGCCAGCAGTTTACTAGATGGCAATCAGCCCCAGCATTTT
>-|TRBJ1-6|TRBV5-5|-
CASSLGGQGNSPLHF
TGTGCCAGCAGCTTGGGTGGGCAGGGTAATTCACCCCTCCACTTT
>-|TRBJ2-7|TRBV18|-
CASSPYAPGSFVEQYF
TGTGCCAGCTCACCATATGCACCAGGTTCGTTTGTTGAGCAGTACTTC
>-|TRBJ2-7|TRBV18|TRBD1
CASSLDRVEQYF
TGTGCCAGCTCACTCGACAGGGTCGAGCAGTACTTC
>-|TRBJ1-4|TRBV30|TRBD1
CAGGRQGNEKLFF
TGTGCCGGAGGGAGACAGGGTAATGAAAAACTGTTTTTT